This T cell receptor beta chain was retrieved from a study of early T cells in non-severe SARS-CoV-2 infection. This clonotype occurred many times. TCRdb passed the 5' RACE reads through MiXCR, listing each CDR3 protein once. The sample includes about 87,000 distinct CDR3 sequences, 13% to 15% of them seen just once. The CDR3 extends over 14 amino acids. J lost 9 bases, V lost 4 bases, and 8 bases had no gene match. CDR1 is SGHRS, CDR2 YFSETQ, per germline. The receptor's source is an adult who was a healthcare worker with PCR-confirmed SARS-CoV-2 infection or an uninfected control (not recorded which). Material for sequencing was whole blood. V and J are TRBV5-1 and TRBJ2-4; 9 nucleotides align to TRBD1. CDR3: CASSPGQGVGIQYF. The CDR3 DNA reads TGCGCCAGCAGCCCGGGACAGGGAGTCGGCATTCAGTACTTC.